This T cell receptor (beta chain) was captured in a study of metastatic and nonmetastatic thyroid tumors. Looked up from germline, CDR1 is DFQATT and CDR2 is SNEGSKA (reference sequence). CDR3 size: 15 residues. The V and J ends lost 6 bases and 2 bases, in that order; junction bases with no gene match: 10. All patients reached thyroid surgery having received no treatment beforehand. This clone was observed at least ten times. TCRdb re-called the PCR reads through MiXCR. Among around 20,000 clones listed, 28% were seen once. The sample comprised tumor tissue. This chain connects TRBV20-1 to TRBJ2-5; 9 nucleotides line up with TRBD2. The sequence was collected from a female donor with papillary thyroid cancer or a benign thyroid nodule (not recorded which). Some clones in this sample may be carry-over from other donors' samples. CDR3 nucleotide sequence: TGCAGTGCCGTCCCGGCTAGCGGGGATCAAGAGACCCAGTACTTC. Its protein is CSAVPASGDQETQYF.